The next 23 T cell receptor beta chains were all read from a single sample in a study of T cells of healthy individuals. TCRdb reanalysed the 5' RACE reads using MiXCR and keeps one entry per CDR3 protein. The table has 40,000 to 60,000 distinct CDR3 sequences, under 15% seen once. The source is a human donor in good health.

The rearrangement uses TRBV6-1 and TRBJ1-3; TRBD1 might be the D (5 bases). V was clipped by 3 bases and J by 4 bases, with 10 bases between them. The CDR3 covers 14 residues. CDR1 and CDR2 from the germline V gene are MNHNS and SASEGT. The CDR3 sequence: CASSEGTEGNTIYF. In DNA, the CDR3 is TGTGCCAGCAGTGAGGGGACGGAAGGAAACACCATATATTTT.

This clonotype was seen more than once but under ten times. This chain links TRBV5-1 with TRBJ2-7; 9 nucleotides line up with TRBD2. The CDR3 covers 16 residues. The V segment lost 3 bases and the J segment 6 bases; nucleotides outside the gene matches: 13. The germline CDR1 and CDR2 sequences are SGHRS and YFSETQ. This chain's CDR3 is CASSSVAGTSFVEQYF. In nucleotides, the CDR3 is TGCGCCAGCAGCTCGGTAGCCGGGACTAGCTTCGTCGAGCAGTACTTC.

This clonotype was seen a handful of times. The gene calls are TRBV7-2 and TRBJ1-5; tentative D call: TRBD1 (6 bases). This CDR3 has 16 amino acids. The germline V gene encodes CDR1 SGHTA and CDR2 FQGNSA. The V end lost 4 bases, the J end lost 1 base, and 14 bases lay between the germline ends. Written as DNA, the CDR3 is TGTGCCAGCAGCTCCCGACAGGATATAAGCAATCAGCCCCAGCATTTT. The encoded protein is CASSSRQDISNQPQHF.

V and J are TRBV11-2 and TRBJ2-2; no reliable D call. With 3 bases removed from V and 6 bases from J, the gap between germline ends came to 11 bases. This CDR3 is built from 14 residues. Germline V gene sequence: CDR1 SGHAT, CDR2 FQNNGV. CDR3 sequence: CASSLNGVAGELFF. Here the CDR3 DNA reads TGTGCCAGCAGCTTGAATGGGGTGGCCGGGGAGCTGTTTTTT.

The rearrangement joins TRBV2 to TRBJ2-7, with a weak D call TRBD2 (7 bases). Trimming left V 6 bases short and J 2 bases short, with 14 bases between. The CDR3 has 14 amino acids. Germline lookup yields CDR1 SNHLY and CDR2 FYNNEI. Here the CDR3 DNA reads TGTGCCAGCAGGATGAGAGGGGGGGCCTACGAGCAGTACTTC. Translated, it gives CASRMRGGAYEQYF.

This clonotype was observed at least ten times. V and J are TRBV28 and TRBJ1-5; TRBD1 is a possible D gene (6 bases). Germline V lookup: CDR1 MDHEN, CDR2 SYDVKM. The CDR3 is made up of 17 amino acids. V lost 2 bases and J 2 bases, leaving 16 bases between the germline ends. The CDR3 nucleotides read TGTGCCAGCAGTTTACCCGGGCAGGGGCGGCGCAATCAGCCCCAGCATTTT. Protein product: CASSLPGQGRRNQPQHF.

This clonotype appeared many times. The gene calls are TRBV7-9 and TRBJ2-7; either TRBD1 or TRBD2 may supply D (6 bases each). Between the trimmed V and J ends, which lost 5 bases and 2 bases, there was a span of 16 bases. Germline V lookup: CDR1 SEHNR, CDR2 FQNEAQ (reference sequence). CDR3 length: 15 amino acids. The CDR3 spells CASSTSRGPTYEQYF. The CDR3, as DNA: TGTGCCAGCAGCACGAGTCGGGGGCCCACCTACGAGCAGTACTTC. Full variable domain (missing parts from reference TRBV7-9 and TRBJ2-7): DTGVSQNPRHKITKRGQNVTFRCDPISEHNRLYWYRQTLGQGPEFLTYFQNEAQLEKSRLLSDRFSAERPKGSFSTLEIQRTEQGDSAMYLCASSTSRGPTYEQYFGPGTRLTVT.

This clonotype turned up a few times. The J gene is TRBJ2-1, the V gene TRBV5-5; D tentatively fits TRBD1 or TRBD2 (5 bases each). This CDR3 is 16 amino acids long. CDR1 is SGHKS and CDR2 is YYEKEE in the germline V gene (reference sequence). The germline V and J ends were trimmed by 0 bases and 4 bases, with 14 bases remaining between them. The CDR3 nucleotides read TGTGCCAGCAGCTTGGTCGGGACCCTGGGATACAATGAGCAGTTCTTC. It encodes CASSLVGTLGYNEQFF. The full variable domain, its missing parts supplied by reference TRBV5-5 and TRBJ2-1, is DAGVTQSPTHLIKTRGQQVTLRCSPISGHKSVSWYQQVLGQGPQFIFQYYEKEERGRGNFPDRFSARQFPNYSSELNVNALLLGDSALYLCASSLVGTLGYNEQFFGPGTRLTVL.

This clonotype was counted ten times or more. V usage is TRBV7-9 and J usage is TRBJ1-2; unclear D gene. This CDR3 has 12 residues. CDR1 and CDR2 (germline): SEHNR, FQNEAQ (reference sequence). The V end was cut by 4 bases, the J end by 6 bases, with 9 bases between. The CDR3, as DNA: TGTGCCAGCAGCTCGACGGACCATGGCTACACCTTC. It encodes CASSSTDHGYTF.

This clonotype was found a few times. The chain carries TRBV27 and TRBJ2-7; D tentatively reads TRBD1 or TRBD2 (6 bases each). The CDR3 consists of 15 residues. The germline V gene has CDR1 MNHEY and CDR2 SMNVEV (reference sequence). V was clipped by 1 base and J by 3 bases, with 13 bases between them. The CDR3 region is CASSLLSGGGYEQYF. CDR3 bases: TGTGCCAGCAGTTTATTGTCCGGGGGCGGCTACGAGCAGTACTTC.

For the CDR3, the DNA is TGTGCCAGCAGCTCTGGGACGTATCACTATGGCTACACCTTC. Protein product: CASSSGTYHYGYTF. The chain employs TRBV7-9 and TRBJ1-2, with D possibly matching TRBD1 (5 bases). CDR3 length: 14 amino acids. Per germline, CDR1 SEHNR and CDR2 FQNEAQ (reference sequence). V dropped 4 bases and J dropped 3 bases, with 12 bases sitting between them.

At least ten counts were recorded for this clonotype. The junction and the germline gene differ at one end; a read error may be behind it. CDR3 loop: CAIMSGGLQF. Written as DNA, the CDR3 is TGTGCCATCATGTCGGGAGGGCTTCAGTTC. The J gene is TRBJ2-7, the V gene TRBV10-3, with 8 positions matching TRBD2. Germline lookup yields CDR1 ENHRY and CDR2 SYGVKD. This CDR3 contains 10 residues.

This clonotype was detected only a few times. The DNA for the CDR3 is TGTGCCAGCAGTTTATGGCAGAATGAAAAACTGTTTTTT. It encodes CASSLWQNEKLFF. The rearrangement links TRBV27 to TRBJ1-4; D is uncertain. Germline lookup yields CDR1 MNHEY and CDR2 SMNVEV (reference sequence). Trimming shortened V by 1 base and J by 5 bases, and 5 bases separated the two germline ends. The length of the CDR3 is 13 residues. The whole variable domain, remainder taken from reference TRBV27 and TRBJ1-4, is EAQVTQNPRYLITVTGKKLTVTCSQNMNHEYMSWYRQDPGLGLRQIYYSMNVEVTDKGDVPEGYKVSRKEKRNFPLILESPSPNQTSLYFCASSLWQNEKLFFGSGTQLSVL.

This clonotype was observed many times. The rearrangement uses TRBV21-1 and TRBJ2-1; the table gives TRBD1 as D, unverified against the DNA. TRBV21-1 is designated a pseudogene. This CDR3 is built from 17 residues. CDR3 residues: CASSKSRGGPPHYEQFF. CDR3 bases: TGTGCCAGCAGCAAGTCTCGGGGGGGACCCCCTCACTATGAGCAGTTCTTC.

The rearrangement uses TRBV27 and TRBJ1-1; D may be TRBD1 (6 bases). From germline, CDR1 is MNHEY and CDR2 SMNVEV (reference sequence). The length of the CDR3 is 17 residues. The V gene lost 2 bases and the J gene lost 1 base, with 17 bases spanning the gap. Here the CDR3 reads CASSLLPRGGRNTEAFF. CDR3 nucleotides: TGTGCCAGCAGTTTACTTCCTCGCGGGGGGCGGAACACTGAAGCTTTCTTT.

The table lists this clonotype with many counts. The rearrangement uses TRBV20-1 and TRBJ2-5; D is undetermined. Trimming pared 3 bases from V and 3 bases from J, leaving 5 bases between. Germline V gives CDR1 DFQATT, CDR2 SNEGSKA (reference sequence). CDR3 length: 11 amino acids. CDR3 sequence (DNA): TGCAGTGCTAGCGAGAAAGAGACCCAGTACTTC. Translating gives CSASEKETQYF.

The CDR3 sequence: CASSYYLAGGTSGANVLTF. The DNA for the CDR3 is TGTGCCAGCAGTTACTACCTAGCGGGAGGGACTTCTGGGGCCAACGTCCTGACTTTC. V and J are TRBV6-2 or TRBV6-3 and TRBJ2-6; 12 bases agree with TRBD2. Germline V gene sequence: CDR1 MNHEY, CDR2 SVGEGT. The CDR3 runs to 19 residues. The J segment lost 1 base and the V segment lost 1 base, leaving 5 bases of the junction unmatched.

This clonotype was observed many times. This chain links TRBV5-4 with TRBJ2-3, with D possibly being TRBD2 (6 bases). The ends were cut back, 5 bases at V and 3 bases at J, with 7 bases in the middle. Germline values: CDR1 SGHNT, CDR2 YYREEE (reference sequence). The CDR3 is 12 amino acids. As DNA, the CDR3 is TGTGCCAGCAGTGGGGGGACAGATACGCAGTATTTT. Encoded protein: CASSGGTDTQYF.

This clonotype was counted between two and nine times. The V gene is TRBV4-3, the J gene TRBJ1-5; D is unclear. V lost 0 bases and J lost 10, with 13 bases in between. The CDR3 totals 14 residues. Germline assignment: CDR1 LGHNA and CDR2 YSLEER. The CDR3 nucleotides are TGCGCCAGCAGCCAAGAGCTCGGGGTACAACCCCAGCATTTT. Residues: CASSQELGVQPQHF.

The chain joins TRBV20-1 to TRBJ1-6; TRBD1 matches 10 bases. The germline V gene encodes CDR1 DFQATT and CDR2 SNEGSKA (reference sequence). The CDR3 spans 15 residues. The J segment lost 6 bases and the V segment lost 5 bases, leaving 7 bases of the junction unmatched. The CDR3 region has the DNA TGCAGTGCTCCGGCGGGACAGGGGACTAATTCACCCCTCCACTTT. This translates into CSAPAGQGTNSPLHF.

The sample holds many counts of this clonotype. The chain uses TRBV18 and TRBJ1-1; 7 bases line up with TRBD1. This CDR3 region has 12 residues. V lost 4 bases, J lost 6 bases, and 2 bases stayed unmatched. Germline V lookup: CDR1 KGHSH, CDR2 LQKENI. In nucleotides, the CDR3 is TGTGCCAGCTCACTAGGACAGGCTGAAGCTTTCTTT. This gives the protein CASSLGQAEAFF.

The rearrangement links TRBV12-3 or TRBV12-4 to TRBJ1-2; D gene ambiguous. V was shortened by 6 bases and J by 0 bases, with 11 bases between the two germline ends. There are 14 residues in the CDR3. In DNA, the CDR3 is TGTGCCAGCAGGCCGGAACAGCCTAACTATGGCTACACCTTC. It codes for CASRPEQPNYGYTF.

This clonotype was seen repeatedly, ten times or more. The rearrangement uses TRBV25-1 and TRBJ2-7, with D uncertain. Germline V gene lookup returns CDR1 MGHDK and CDR2 SYGVNS. This CDR3 has 13 amino acids. Trimming took 1 base from V and 1 from J, leaving 5 bases between them. The CDR3 reads CASSEWVSYEQYF. In DNA form, the CDR3 reads TGTGCCAGCAGTGAATGGGTTTCCTACGAGCAGTACTTC.